This TCR beta chain was recovered during a study of T cells in localized non-small cell lung cancer. General observations from the study: Appearance in adjacent lung was seen for a median around 58 of the top 100 tumor clones.

Concerning this clone: The antigen remains undetermined.

TCRdb's table, derived via immunoSEQ multiplex PCR, lists solely in-frame clones and lacks some. The repertoire includes about 59,000 clones, 90% to 95% of them detected once, and around 20% sits in the top ten. Germline trimming cut 5 bases from V and 7 bases from J; bases unmatched to any gene: 7. CDR1 and CDR2 (germline): SGHAT, FQNNGV. CDR3 length: 15 amino acids. This chain uses TRBV11-2 with TRBJ2-1; 11 bases line up with TRBD2. The sample was peripheral blood, taken before any cancer treatment. This TCR was sampled from a man aged 35 to 69 with stage I lung adenocarcinoma. The CDR3 protein is CASSPGLAGENEQFF. As DNA, the CDR3 is TGTGCCAGCAGCCCCGGACTAGCGGGTGAGAATGAGCAGTTCTTC.